This T cell receptor beta chain comes out of a study of T-cell memory formation after mild COVID-19. One entry per CDR3 protein results from TCRdb running MiXCR on the 5' RACE reads. This repertoire shows 400,000 to 500,000 distinct CDR3 sequences, around 20% found once; its top ten account for 7.5% to 9.5%. Germline-derived CDR1 and CDR2 are SGHDN and FVKESK. The V end lost 5 bases, the J end lost 6 bases, and 17 bases lay between the germline ends. The CDR3 runs to 15 residues. V usage is TRBV14 and J usage is TRBJ2-4; D possibly matches TRBD1 or TRBD2 (6 bases each). This TCR was recovered from an adult woman who had mild COVID-19 (a few samples of this study predate the infection). Cell type and time point are not known. The material sequenced was PBMCs or a T cell subset sorted from them (not recorded which). The CDR3 DNA reads TGTGCCAGCAGCGTTATGGGGGGCGCCGGAAACATTCAGTACTTC. Its translation is CASSVMGGAGNIQYF.